This T cell receptor beta chain was sequenced during a study of beta chain features in type 1 diabetes. Study-level background: All samples together contributed 90 million to 130 million sorted cells for examination.

Reverse transcription of all isolated RNA meant that expressed TCRB transcripts were sequenced. Deep immunoSEQ sequencing covered naive, central memory and regulatory T cell samples. Clones were read by immunoSEQ multiplex PCR, and TCRdb kept only the in-frame ones, dropping some. The repertoire holds 200,000 to 300,000 clones, with roughly 22% as singletons. General study results and limits: VDJ junctions from type 1 diabetes patients carried fewer insertions and larger deletions. Shorter TCRB CDR3s, moderately but significantly so, were found in Type 1 diabetes patients in all four CD4+ subsets.

Purity exceeding 95% was reached by all sorted populations. Turning to this clone: Its antigen is undetermined.

CDR1 MGHDK and CDR2 SYGVNS come from the germline V gene. The CDR3 length is 13 residues. Trimming shortened V by 6 bases and J by 2 bases, and 11 bases separated the two germline ends. The clonotype comes from a woman aged 40-49 years with type 1 diabetes. Sequenced input: naive CD4+ T cells from blood. The gene calls are TRBV25-1 and TRBJ2-7, with unresolved D. The CDR3 DNA sequence: TGTGCCAGCAGCTCCCGAGCGACCTACGAGCAGTACTTC. Translating gives CASSSRATYEQYF.